Detailed here is one T cell receptor beta chain. In the authors' methods: Reference gene primer amplification yielded estimated nucleated cell counts. Libraries were prepared by immunoSEQ multiplex PCR; TCRdb keeps only in-frame clonotypes and omits some of them. V and J calls and clone size are as listed in that table; D and trimming were resolved from the DNA. The data show around 80,000 clones, approximately 90% seen once. There are 14 residues in the CDR3. V was pared by 5 bases and J by 7 bases, with 5 bases of the junction left unmatched. Per the germline V gene, CDR1 is MNHEY and CDR2 is SVGAGI. These data come from a study of blood T cell repertoires in COVID-19. Study information: COVID-19 samples collected from the United States, Italy and Spain covered acute and convalescent phases.

This receptor was taken from a woman older than 75 with acute or convalescent COVID-19. The chain carries TRBV6-5 and TRBJ1-6; 7 nucleotides match TRBD1. Material: peripheral blood. This CDR3 reads CASSRQGNNSPLHF. Written as DNA, the CDR3 is TGTGCCAGCAGTCGACAGGGTAACAATTCACCCCTCCACTTT.